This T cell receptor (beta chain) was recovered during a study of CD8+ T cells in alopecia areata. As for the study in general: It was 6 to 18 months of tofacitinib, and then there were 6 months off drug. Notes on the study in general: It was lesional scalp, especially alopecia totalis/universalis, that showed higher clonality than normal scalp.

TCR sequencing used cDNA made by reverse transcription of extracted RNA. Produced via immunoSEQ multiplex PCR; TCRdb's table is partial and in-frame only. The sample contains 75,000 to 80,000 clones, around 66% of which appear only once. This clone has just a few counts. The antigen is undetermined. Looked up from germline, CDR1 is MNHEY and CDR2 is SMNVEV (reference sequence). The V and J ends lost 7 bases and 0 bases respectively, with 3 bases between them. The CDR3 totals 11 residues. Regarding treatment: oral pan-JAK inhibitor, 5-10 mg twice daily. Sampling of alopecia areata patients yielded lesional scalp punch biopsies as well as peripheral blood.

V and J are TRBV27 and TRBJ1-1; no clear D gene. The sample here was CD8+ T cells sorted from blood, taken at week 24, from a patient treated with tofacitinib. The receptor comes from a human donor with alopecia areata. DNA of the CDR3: TGTGCCAGCATAATGAACACTGAAGCTTTCTTT. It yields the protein CASIMNTEAFF.